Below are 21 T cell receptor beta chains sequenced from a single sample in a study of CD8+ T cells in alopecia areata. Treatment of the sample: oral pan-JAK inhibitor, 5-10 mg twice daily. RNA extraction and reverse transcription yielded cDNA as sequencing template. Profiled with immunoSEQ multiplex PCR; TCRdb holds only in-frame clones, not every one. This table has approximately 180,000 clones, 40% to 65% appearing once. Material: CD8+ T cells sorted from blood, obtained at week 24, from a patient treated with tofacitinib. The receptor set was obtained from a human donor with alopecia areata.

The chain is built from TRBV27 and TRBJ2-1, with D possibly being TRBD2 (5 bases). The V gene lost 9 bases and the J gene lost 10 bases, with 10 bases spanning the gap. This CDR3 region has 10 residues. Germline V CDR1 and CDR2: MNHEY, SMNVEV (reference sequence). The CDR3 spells CARRGLEQFF. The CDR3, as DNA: TGTGCCAGGAGAGGGCTGGAGCAGTTCTTC.

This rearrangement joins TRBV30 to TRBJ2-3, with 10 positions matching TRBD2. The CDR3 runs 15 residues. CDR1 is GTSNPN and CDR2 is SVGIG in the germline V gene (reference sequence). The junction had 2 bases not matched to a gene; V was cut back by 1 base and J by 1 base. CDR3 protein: CAWSGGTSGTDTQYF. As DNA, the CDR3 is TGTGCCTGGAGTGGCGGGACTAGCGGCACAGATACGCAGTATTTT.

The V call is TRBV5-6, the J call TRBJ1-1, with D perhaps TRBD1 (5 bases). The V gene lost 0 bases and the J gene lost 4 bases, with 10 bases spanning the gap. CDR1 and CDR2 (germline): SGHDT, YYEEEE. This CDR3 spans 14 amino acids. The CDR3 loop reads CASSLDRRGTEAFF. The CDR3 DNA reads TGTGCCAGCAGCTTGGACAGGAGGGGCACTGAAGCTTTCTTT.

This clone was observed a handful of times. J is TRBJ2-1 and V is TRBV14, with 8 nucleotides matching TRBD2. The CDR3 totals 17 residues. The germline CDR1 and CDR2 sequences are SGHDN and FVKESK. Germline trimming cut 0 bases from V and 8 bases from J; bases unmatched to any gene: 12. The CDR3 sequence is CASSQEGLGPSRDEQFF. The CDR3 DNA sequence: TGTGCCAGCAGCCAAGAGGGACTAGGTCCCTCCAGGGATGAGCAGTTCTTC. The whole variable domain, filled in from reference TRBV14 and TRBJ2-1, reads EAGVTQFPSHSVIEKGQTVTLRCDPISGHDNLYWYRRVMGKEIKFLLHFVKESKQDESGMPNNRFLAERTGGTYSTLKVQPAELEDSGVYFCASSQEGLGPSRDEQFFGPGTRLTVL.

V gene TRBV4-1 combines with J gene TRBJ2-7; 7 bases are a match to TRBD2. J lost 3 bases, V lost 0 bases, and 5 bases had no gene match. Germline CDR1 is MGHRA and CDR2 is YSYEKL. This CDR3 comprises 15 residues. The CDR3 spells CASSQDQRGVYEQYF. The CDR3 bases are TGCGCCAGCAGCCAAGATCAGCGGGGTGTCTACGAGCAGTACTTC.

CDR3 sequence (DNA): TGTGCCAGCAGCTTAAGGGCCCGCTCATTTAGGCCTCAGGGTGGCCAAGAGACCCAGTACTTC. It codes for CASSLRARSFRPQGGQETQYF. This sequence joins TRBV7-8 and TRBJ2-5; TRBD1 is a possible D gene (5 bases). The CDR3 covers 21 residues. Trimming shortened V by 2 bases and J by 1 base, and 29 bases separated the two germline ends. Germline values: CDR1 SGHVS, CDR2 FQNEAQ.

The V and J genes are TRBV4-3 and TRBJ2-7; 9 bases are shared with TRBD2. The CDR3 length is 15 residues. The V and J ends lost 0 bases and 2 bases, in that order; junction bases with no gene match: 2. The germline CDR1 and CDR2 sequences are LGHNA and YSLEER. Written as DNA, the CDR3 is TGCGCCAGCAGCCAAGAGCGGGGGGGCACCTACGAGCAGTACTTC. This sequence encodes CASSQERGGTYEQYF.

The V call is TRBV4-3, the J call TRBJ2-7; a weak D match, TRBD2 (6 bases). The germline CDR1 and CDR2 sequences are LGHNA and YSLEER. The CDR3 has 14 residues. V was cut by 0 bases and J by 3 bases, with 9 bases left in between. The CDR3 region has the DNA TGCGCCAGCAGCCAAGAGACGGGAGTCTACGAGCAGTACTTC. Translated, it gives CASSQETGVYEQYF.

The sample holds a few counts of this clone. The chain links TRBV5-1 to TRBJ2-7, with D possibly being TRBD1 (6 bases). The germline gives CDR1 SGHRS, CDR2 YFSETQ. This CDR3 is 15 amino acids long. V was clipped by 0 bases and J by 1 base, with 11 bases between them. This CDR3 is CASSLEAGASYEQYF. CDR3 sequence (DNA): TGCGCCAGCAGCTTGGAAGCAGGGGCGTCCTACGAGCAGTACTTC.

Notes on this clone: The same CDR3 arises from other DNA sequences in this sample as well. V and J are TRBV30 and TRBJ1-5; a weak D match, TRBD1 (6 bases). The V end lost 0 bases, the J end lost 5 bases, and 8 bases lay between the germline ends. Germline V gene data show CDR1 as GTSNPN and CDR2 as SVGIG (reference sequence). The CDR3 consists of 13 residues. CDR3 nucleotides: TGTGCCTGGAGTGTACAGGGTGATCAGCCCCAGCATTTT. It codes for CAWSVQGDQPQHF.

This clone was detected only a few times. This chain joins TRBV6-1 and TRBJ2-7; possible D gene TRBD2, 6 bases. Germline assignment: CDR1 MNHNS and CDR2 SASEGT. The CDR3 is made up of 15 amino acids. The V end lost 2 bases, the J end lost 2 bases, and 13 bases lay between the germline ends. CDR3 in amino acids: CASSEPPGVPYEQYF. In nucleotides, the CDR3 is TGTGCCAGCAGTGAACCCCCGGGGGTCCCCTACGAGCAGTACTTC.

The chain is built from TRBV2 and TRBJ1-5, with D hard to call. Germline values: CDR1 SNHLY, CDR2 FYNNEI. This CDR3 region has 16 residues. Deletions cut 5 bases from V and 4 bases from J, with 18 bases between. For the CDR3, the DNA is TGTGCCAGCAGTCCCGGAACAAATGTGGGTAATCAGCCCCAGCATTTT. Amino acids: CASSPGTNVGNQPQHF.

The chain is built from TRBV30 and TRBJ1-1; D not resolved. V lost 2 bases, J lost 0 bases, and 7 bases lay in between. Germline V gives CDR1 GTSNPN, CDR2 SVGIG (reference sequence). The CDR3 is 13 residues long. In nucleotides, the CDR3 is TGTGCCTGGAGTACGGGCTTGAACACTGAAGCTTTCTTT. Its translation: CAWSTGLNTEAFF. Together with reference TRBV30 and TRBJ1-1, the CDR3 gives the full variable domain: SQTIHQWPATLVQPVGSPLSLECTVEGTSNPNLYWYRQAAGRGLQLLFYSVGIGQISSEVPQNLSASRPQDRQFILSSKKLLLSDSGFYLCAWSTGLNTEAFFGQGTRLTVV.

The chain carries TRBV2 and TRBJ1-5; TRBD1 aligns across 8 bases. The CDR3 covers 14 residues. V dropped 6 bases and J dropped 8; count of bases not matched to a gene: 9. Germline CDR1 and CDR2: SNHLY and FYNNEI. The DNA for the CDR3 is TGTGCCAGCAGAGGACAGGGATACGCGGAGCCCCAGCATTTT. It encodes CASRGQGYAEPQHF.

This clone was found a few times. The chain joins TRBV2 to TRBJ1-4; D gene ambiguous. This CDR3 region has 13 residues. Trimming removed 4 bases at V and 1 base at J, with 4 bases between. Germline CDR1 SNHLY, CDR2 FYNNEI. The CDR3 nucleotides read TGTGCCAGCAGTGGAGGAACTAATGAAAAACTGTTTTTT. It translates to CASSGGTNEKLFF.

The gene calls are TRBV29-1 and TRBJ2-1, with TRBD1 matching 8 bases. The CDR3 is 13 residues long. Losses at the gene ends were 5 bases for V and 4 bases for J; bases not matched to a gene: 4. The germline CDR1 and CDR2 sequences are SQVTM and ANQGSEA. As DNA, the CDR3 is TGCAGCGTTCCGGGACAGGCTTACAATGAGCAGTTCTTC. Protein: CSVPGQAYNEQFF.

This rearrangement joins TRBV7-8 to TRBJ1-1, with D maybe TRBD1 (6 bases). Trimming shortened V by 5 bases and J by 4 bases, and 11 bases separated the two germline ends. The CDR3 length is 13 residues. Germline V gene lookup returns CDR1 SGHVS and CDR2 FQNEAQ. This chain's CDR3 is CASSVNRATEAFF. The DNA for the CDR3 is TGTGCCAGCAGCGTAAACAGGGCCACTGAAGCTTTCTTT.

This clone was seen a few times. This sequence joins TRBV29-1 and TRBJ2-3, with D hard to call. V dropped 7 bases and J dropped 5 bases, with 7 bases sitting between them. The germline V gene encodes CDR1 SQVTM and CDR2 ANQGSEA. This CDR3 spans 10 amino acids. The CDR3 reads CSAYLDTQYF. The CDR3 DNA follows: TGCAGCGCCTACCTAGATACGCAGTATTTT.

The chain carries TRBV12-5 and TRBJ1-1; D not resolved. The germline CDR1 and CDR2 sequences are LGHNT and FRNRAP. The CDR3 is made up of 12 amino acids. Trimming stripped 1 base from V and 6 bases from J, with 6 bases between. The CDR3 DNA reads TGTGCTAGTGGTTTGGGTGGCCCTGAAGCTTTCTTT. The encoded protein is CASGLGGPEAFF.

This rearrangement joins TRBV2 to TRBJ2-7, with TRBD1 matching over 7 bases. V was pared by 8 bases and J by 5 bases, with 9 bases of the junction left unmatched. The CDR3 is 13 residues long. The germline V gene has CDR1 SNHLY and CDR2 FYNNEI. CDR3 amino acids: CASATGAGDEQYF. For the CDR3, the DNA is TGTGCCAGCGCCACAGGGGCAGGGGACGAGCAGTACTTC.

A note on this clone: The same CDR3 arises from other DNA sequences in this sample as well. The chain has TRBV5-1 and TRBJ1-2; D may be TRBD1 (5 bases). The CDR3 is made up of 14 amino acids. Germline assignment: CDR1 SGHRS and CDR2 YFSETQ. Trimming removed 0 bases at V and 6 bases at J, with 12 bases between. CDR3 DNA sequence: TGCGCCAGCAGCTTGGCCCCCGGGGCGGATGGCTACACCTTC. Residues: CASSLAPGADGYTF.